This T cell receptor beta chain was sequenced for a study of OX40 agonist ivuxolimab in advanced cancers. Study-level background: Patients received ivuxolimab, an intravenous treatment, every 2 weeks at 0.01 to 10 mg/kg. Notes on the study in general: Dose levels from 0.1 to 3.0 mg/kg saw CD4+ and CD8+ blood T cells expand clonally by week 6. It was also the case that some nonresponders had low normalized T-cell clonal expansion. More expanded clones were seen, on average, in CD8+ T cells than in CD4+.

This clone was detected once. Its antigen is as yet unknown. Repertoires were generated with immunoSEQ multiplex PCR, while TCRdb's copy carries only in-frame clones and drops some. The sample gives about 20,000 clones, 80% to 95% of which show up once; roughly 60% is in the top ten. This CDR3 has 15 residues. Per the germline V gene, CDR1 is SGHKS and CDR2 is YYEKEE (reference sequence). Trimming pared 0 bases from V and 5 bases from J, leaving 14 bases between. J is TRBJ1-1 and V is TRBV5-5; TRBD1 is a possible D gene (5 bases). The sequenced sample was CD4+ or CD8+ T cells sorted from blood, obtained in a trial of the OX40 agonist ivuxolimab. The clonotype comes from an adult with an advanced solid tumor such as melanoma, head and neck, liver or kidney cancer. In nucleotides, the CDR3 is TGTGCCAGCAGCTTGGTTGGCAGGGAATTTACTGAAGCTTTCTTT. It encodes CASSLVGREFTEAFF. Drawing the rest from reference TRBV5-5 and TRBJ1-1, the complete variable domain is DAGVTQSPTHLIKTRGQQVTLRCSPISGHKSVSWYQQVLGQGPQFIFQYYEKEERGRGNFPDRFSARQFPNYSSELNVNALLLGDSALYLCASSLVGREFTEAFFGQGTRLTVV.